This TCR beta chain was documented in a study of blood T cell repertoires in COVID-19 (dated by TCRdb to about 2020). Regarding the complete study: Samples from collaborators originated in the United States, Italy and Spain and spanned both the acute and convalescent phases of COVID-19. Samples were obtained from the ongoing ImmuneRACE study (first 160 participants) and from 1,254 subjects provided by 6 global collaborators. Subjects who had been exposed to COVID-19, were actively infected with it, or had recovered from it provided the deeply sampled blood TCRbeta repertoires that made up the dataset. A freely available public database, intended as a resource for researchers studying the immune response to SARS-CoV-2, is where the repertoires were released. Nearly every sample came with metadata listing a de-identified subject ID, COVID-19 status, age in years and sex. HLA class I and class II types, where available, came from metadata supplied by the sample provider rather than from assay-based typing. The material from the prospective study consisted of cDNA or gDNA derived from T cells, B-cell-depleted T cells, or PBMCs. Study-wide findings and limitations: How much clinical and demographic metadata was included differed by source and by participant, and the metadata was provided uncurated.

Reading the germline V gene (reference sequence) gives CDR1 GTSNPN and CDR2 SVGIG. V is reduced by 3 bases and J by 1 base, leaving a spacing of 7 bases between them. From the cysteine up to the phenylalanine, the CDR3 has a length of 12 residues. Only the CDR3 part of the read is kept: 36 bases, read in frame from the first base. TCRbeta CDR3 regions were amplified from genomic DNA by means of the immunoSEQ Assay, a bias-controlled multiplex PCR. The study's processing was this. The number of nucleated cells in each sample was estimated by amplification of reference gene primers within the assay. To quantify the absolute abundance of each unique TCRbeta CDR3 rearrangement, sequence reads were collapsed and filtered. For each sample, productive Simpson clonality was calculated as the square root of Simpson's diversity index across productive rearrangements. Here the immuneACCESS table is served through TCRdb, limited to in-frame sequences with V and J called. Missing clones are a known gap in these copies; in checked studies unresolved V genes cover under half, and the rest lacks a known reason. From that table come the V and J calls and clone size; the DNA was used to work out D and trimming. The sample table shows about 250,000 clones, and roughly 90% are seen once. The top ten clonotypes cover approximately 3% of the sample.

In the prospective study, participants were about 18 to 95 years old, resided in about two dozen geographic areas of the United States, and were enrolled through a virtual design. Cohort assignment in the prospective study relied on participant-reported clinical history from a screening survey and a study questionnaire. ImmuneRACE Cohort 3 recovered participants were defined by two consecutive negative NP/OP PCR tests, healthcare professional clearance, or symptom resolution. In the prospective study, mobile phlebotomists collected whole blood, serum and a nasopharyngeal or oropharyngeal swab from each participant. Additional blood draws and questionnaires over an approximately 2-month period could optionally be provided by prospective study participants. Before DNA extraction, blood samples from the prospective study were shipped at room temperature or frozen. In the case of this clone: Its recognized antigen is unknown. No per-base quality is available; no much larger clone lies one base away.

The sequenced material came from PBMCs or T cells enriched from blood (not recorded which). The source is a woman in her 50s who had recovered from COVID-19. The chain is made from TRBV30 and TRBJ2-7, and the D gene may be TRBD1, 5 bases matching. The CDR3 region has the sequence CAWSRESYEQYF. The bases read TGTGCCTGGAGCAGGGAATCCTACGAGCAGTACTTC.